These 19 T cell receptor beta chains originate from one sample sequenced in a study of cytomegalovirus exposure and HLA in healthy donors. The PCR made use of 60 Vbeta and 13 Jbeta primers. Sequenced by immunoSEQ multiplex PCR; TCRdb stores in-frame clones only, minus some. The sample records approximately 300,000 clones, just under 85% being singletons. The sequencing sample was made of PBMCs. Every receptor here comes from a woman aged 40 to 49 in good health and CMV-seropositive.

The V and J genes are TRBV7-9 and TRBJ2-7; D may be TRBD1 (5 bases). The CDR3 consists of 14 residues. Germline V gene lookup returns CDR1 SEHNR and CDR2 FQNEAQ (reference sequence). V lost 0 bases, J lost 5 bases, and 11 bases lay in between. The CDR3 spells CASSLASVQDEQYF. The CDR3 DNA reads TGTGCCAGCAGCTTAGCCTCTGTACAGGACGAGCAGTACTTC.

This clone has only a few counts. The gene calls are TRBV7-8 and TRBJ2-2; D remains ambiguous. Germline V lookup: CDR1 SGHVS, CDR2 FQNEAQ. V was clipped by 5 bases and J by 4 bases, with 17 bases between them. CDR3 size: 16 residues. CDR3 residues: CASSPPLSASTGELFF. The CDR3 bases are TGTGCCAGCAGCCCGCCCCTGAGCGCCAGCACCGGGGAGCTGTTTTTT.

This rearrangement joins TRBV28 to TRBJ2-7, with 11 positions matching TRBD1. The CDR3 is made up of 18 amino acids. With 2 bases clipped from V and 2 bases from J, the junction kept 11 bases outside the gene matches. In germline, CDR1 is MDHEN, CDR2 SYDVKM. CDR3 coding DNA: TGTGCCAGCAGTTTAGGTTCGGACAGGGGGCTGCCCCCCTACGAGCAGTACTTC. It yields the protein CASSLGSDRGLPPYEQYF.

This chain links TRBV7-2 with TRBJ2-1; no definite D call. V lost 4 bases, J lost 1 base, and 8 bases lay in between. The CDR3 contains 14 residues. Germline CDR1 is SGHTA and CDR2 is FQGNSA. The chain's CDR3 is CASSSPGSYNEQFF. As DNA, the CDR3 is TGTGCCAGCAGCTCCCCCGGGTCCTACAATGAGCAGTTCTTC.

The chain has TRBV7-2 and TRBJ2-3; maybe TRBD2 (6 bases). The CDR3 has 17 amino acids. V was trimmed by 3 bases and J by 6 bases, leaving 22 bases between them. Germline V gene lookup returns CDR1 SGHTA and CDR2 FQGNSA. The CDR3: CASSFLASGGKADTQYF. The DNA for the CDR3 is TGTGCCAGCAGCTTTTTGGCATCTGGCGGGAAGGCGGATACGCAGTATTTT.

This clone turned up a few times. This chain links TRBV28 with TRBJ2-5, with D tentatively TRBD2 (6 bases). The J call may not be correct, given that the DNA end is closer to TRBJ2-7. The CDR3 runs to 12 residues. Germline CDR1 reads MDHEN; CDR2 reads SYDVKM. The CDR3 region has the DNA TGTGCCACCCGGGAGAGACTCTACGAGCAGTACTTC. As protein: CATRERLYEQYF.

This chain uses TRBV28 with TRBJ1-3; tentatively, D is TRBD1 (5 bases). Germline-derived CDR1 and CDR2 are MDHEN and SYDVKM. The V gene lost 7 bases and the J gene lost 6 bases, with 16 bases spanning the gap. The CDR3 sequence is 14 residues long. DNA of the CDR3: TGTGCCAGCATTACCAGGGCAGGTTCAAACACCATATATTTT. Protein: CASITRAGSNTIYF.

CDR3 nucleotide sequence: TGTGCCAGCAGTCCCGGGACTAGCACCGGGGAGCTGTTTTTT. This codes for CASSPGTSTGELFF. The rearrangement joins TRBV27 to TRBJ2-2; 8 nucleotides line up with TRBD2. CDR1 MNHEY and CDR2 SMNVEV come from the germline V gene (reference sequence). Trimming cost V 5 bases and J 4 bases; bases outside gene matches: 3. This CDR3 region has 14 residues.

CDR3 DNA sequence: TGTGCCAGCGCACACATTTCAGATACGCAGTATTTT. Amino acid sequence: CASAHISDTQYF. This chain uses TRBV27 with TRBJ2-3; no definite D call. V was shortened by 8 bases and J by 4 bases, with 10 bases between the two germline ends. This CDR3 contains 12 residues. The germline V gene encodes CDR1 MNHEY and CDR2 SMNVEV (reference sequence).

The chain has TRBV2 and TRBJ2-7, with D unclear. V was cut by 7 bases and J by 5 bases, with 12 bases left in between. The CDR3 length is 12 residues. Looked up from germline, CDR1 is SNHLY and CDR2 is FYNNEI. The CDR3 reads CASTQARDEQYF. The CDR3 coding sequence is TGTGCCAGCACGCAAGCCCGGGACGAGCAGTACTTC.

J is TRBJ1-2 and V is TRBV2; TRBD1 aligns across 8 bases. Germline CDR1 SNHLY, CDR2 FYNNEI. The J segment lost 4 bases and the V segment lost 2 bases, leaving 3 bases of the junction unmatched. The CDR3 has 14 amino acids. CDR3 nucleotide sequence: TGTGCCAGCAGTGAACAGGGGGCCCCCTATGGCTACACCTTC. Translating it yields CASSEQGAPYGYTF.

The chain has TRBV10-3 and TRBJ2-1, with 7 bases lining up with TRBD2. The CDR3 has 17 residues. The V gene's germline CDR1 is ENHRY and CDR2 SYGVKD. J lost 7 bases, V lost 0 bases, and 12 bases had no gene match. The CDR3 sequence: CAISESGREAAGNEQFF. The CDR3, as DNA: TGTGCCATCAGTGAGTCTGGACGGGAGGCAGCCGGGAATGAGCAGTTCTTC.

The rearrangement links TRBV4-2 to TRBJ2-6; D possibly corresponds to TRBD1 (5 bases). Trimming removed 4 bases from V and 1 base from J, with 17 bases in between. Per the germline V gene, CDR1 is LGHNA and CDR2 is YNFKEQ. The length of the CDR3 is 18 residues. The CDR3 region is CASSPVGAPTSGANVLTF. The CDR3 nucleotides read TGTGCCAGCAGCCCAGTAGGGGCACCGACTTCTGGGGCCAACGTCCTGACTTTC.

The chain has TRBV13 and TRBJ2-7; 9 bases are a match to TRBD2. Trimming removed 5 bases from V and 4 bases from J; junction bases left unmatched: 6. The germline CDR1 and CDR2 sequences are PRHDT and FYEKMQ (reference sequence). This CDR3 has 14 amino acids. DNA of the CDR3: TGTGCCAGCAGCCTGCGCGGGAGGGTTTACGAGCAGTACTTC. Amino acid sequence: CASSLRGRVYEQYF.

Here the CDR3 DNA reads TGTGCCAGCAGCCCGATAAACAGGGCCCAAGAGACCCAGTACTTC. This codes for CASSPINRAQETQYF. The chain has TRBV11-1 and TRBJ2-5, with D maybe TRBD1 (6 bases). The CDR3 runs 15 residues. V lost 5 bases and J 1 base, leaving 14 bases between the germline ends. Germline-derived CDR1 and CDR2 are SGHAT and FQDESV (reference sequence).

The chain links TRBV5-1 to TRBJ2-4, with a weak D call TRBD1 (7 bases). Trimming removed 0 bases at V and 6 bases at J, with 10 bases between. Germline-derived CDR1 and CDR2 are SGHRS and YFSETQ. There are 14 residues in the CDR3. CDR3 sequence reads: CASSLAQGGNIQYF. The CDR3 DNA is TGCGCCAGCAGCTTGGCTCAGGGGGGAAACATTCAGTACTTC.

This clone was counted a single time. J is TRBJ1-1 and V is TRBV9; 9 bases map to TRBD1. The germline gives CDR1 SGDLS, CDR2 YYNGEE. The CDR3 is made up of 15 amino acids. Trimming took 1 base from V and 3 from J; bases not matched to a gene: 4. The CDR3 sequence is CASSVSGQGYTEAFF. In DNA form, the CDR3 reads TGTGCCAGCAGCGTATCAGGACAGGGGTACACTGAAGCTTTCTTT.

This chain connects TRBV14 to TRBJ2-2; 9 bases map to TRBD1. J was trimmed by 5 bases and V by 4 bases; bases with no gene match: 11. Per germline, CDR1 SGHDN and CDR2 FVKESK. The CDR3 sequence is 17 residues long. The CDR3 coding sequence is TGTGCCAGCAGCCCATACGGGACAGGGTCAAAGACCGGGGAGCTGTTTTTT. Translation: CASSPYGTGSKTGELFF.

V usage is TRBV30 and J usage is TRBJ2-1, with D possibly TRBD2 on 6 matching bases. CDR1 and CDR2 (germline): GTSNPN, SVGIG (reference sequence). V gave up 4 bases and J gave up 3 bases, with 10 bases separating them. The CDR3 is 13 amino acids. The CDR3 nucleotides are TGTGCCTGGACCCTGGGACTCTACAATGAGCAGTTCTTC. This sequence encodes CAWTLGLYNEQFF.